This entry lists 28 T cell receptor beta chains sequenced from one sample in a study of blood T cell repertoires in COVID-19. Here immunoSEQ multiplex PCR was the method, and the copy in TCRdb shows in-frame clones only, minus some. The profile shows about 200,000 clones, 83% of them singletons. The specimen sequenced was peripheral blood. These receptors all come from a woman in her 40s with active or convalescent COVID-19.

This clone was counted a few times. The chain employs TRBV2 and TRBJ1-2, with 8 positions matching TRBD1. Germline CDR1 reads SNHLY; CDR2 reads FYNNEI. After removal of 11 bases from V and 8 bases from J, the junction contained 7 bases not matched to a gene. The CDR3 has 11 residues. The CDR3 protein is CAGGPGGGYTF. The CDR3, as DNA: TGTGCCGGGGGACCAGGGGGCGGCTACACCTTC. Full variable domain (outside the CDR3, taken from reference TRBV2 and TRBJ1-2): EPEVTQTPSHQVTQMGQEVILRCVPISNHLYFYWYRQILGQKVEFLVSFYNNEISEKSEIFDDQFSVERPDGSNFTLKIRSTKLEDSAMYFCAGGPGGGYTFGSGTRLTVV.

The rearrangement uses TRBV29-1 and TRBJ2-1; the D gene is possibly TRBD2 (6 bases). This CDR3 spans 16 amino acids. V was cut by 1 base and J by 1 base, with 14 bases left in between. Germline CDR1 reads SQVTM; CDR2 reads ANQGSEA. The CDR3 DNA follows: TGCAGCGTTGAAGCCCCTCTAGCGCCATCCTACAATGAGCAGTTCTTC. This sequence encodes CSVEAPLAPSYNEQFF.

J is TRBJ1-4 and V is TRBV2; D might be TRBD1 (5 bases). The V gene lost 3 bases and the J gene lost 8 bases, with 13 bases spanning the gap. There are 14 residues in the CDR3. CDR1 is SNHLY and CDR2 is FYNNEI in the germline V gene. The CDR3 DNA reads TGTGCCAGCAGTGACAGGGATGTAGGGGAAAAACTGTTTTTT. This gives the protein CASSDRDVGEKLFF.

This clone was counted a few times. The chain employs TRBV5-1 and TRBJ1-1; 7 bases map to TRBD1. The length of the CDR3 is 17 residues. Per germline, CDR1 SGHRS and CDR2 YFSETQ. V lost 4 bases to trimming and J lost 1 base; unmatched junction nucleotides: 13. CDR3 in amino acids: CASSPDGQVLSNTEAFF. In DNA form, the CDR3 reads TGCGCCAGCAGCCCCGATGGACAGGTTTTGTCGAACACTGAAGCTTTCTTT.

V and J are TRBV2 and TRBJ2-7; D might be TRBD2 (5 bases). Germline CDR1 and CDR2: SNHLY and FYNNEI. V was cut by 6 bases and J by 3 bases, with 12 bases left in between. The CDR3 covers 13 residues. The CDR3 nucleotides are TGTGCCAGCAGGGAGGACGAAGTCTACGAGCAGTACTTC. Translating gives CASREDEVYEQYF.

The gene calls are TRBV4-2 and TRBJ1-6; TRBD1 might be the D (5 bases). Trimming took 0 bases from V and 13 from J, leaving 10 bases between them. Germline V CDR1 and CDR2: LGHNA, YNFKEQ. The CDR3 is 13 residues long. CDR3 nucleotide sequence: TGTGCCAGCAGCCAAGATCGGGGGACGCCCCTCCACTTT. Translated, it gives CASSQDRGTPLHF.

A few counts support this clone. J is TRBJ2-6 and V is TRBV3-1 (or the pseudogene TRBV3-2), with D possibly TRBD1 on 5 matching bases. Trimming removed 0 bases from V and 3 bases from J, with 12 bases in between. The germline V gene has CDR1 LGHDT and CDR2 YNNKEL (reference sequence). The CDR3 runs to 17 residues. CDR3 region: CASSQDLGVRGANVLTF. In nucleotides, the CDR3 is TGTGCCAGCAGCCAAGATTTAGGGGTGCGTGGGGCCAACGTCCTGACTTTC.

The V gene is TRBV27, the J gene TRBJ2-7, with 10 bases fitting TRBD1. Germline CDR1 reads MNHEY; CDR2 reads SMNVEV (reference sequence). With V trimmed by 5 bases and J by 2 bases, 6 bases remained unmatched. This CDR3 is 15 amino acids long. The chain's CDR3 is CASSRYGQGAYEQYF. The CDR3 DNA is TGTGCCAGCAGTCGATACGGACAGGGGGCCTACGAGCAGTACTTC.

The chain has TRBV6-5 and TRBJ1-5, with D tentatively TRBD1 (6 bases). This CDR3 spans 14 amino acids. The V gene's germline CDR1 is MNHEY and CDR2 SVGAGI. V was trimmed by 6 bases and J by 6 bases, leaving 15 bases between them. The DNA of the CDR3 is TGTGCCAGCAGCACAACAGGGATCGGTCAGCCCCAGCATTTT. It encodes CASSTTGIGQPQHF.

The table lists this clone with a count of one. This chain links TRBV18 with TRBJ2-4; a weak D match, TRBD1 (6 bases). V was clipped by 6 bases and J by 5 bases, with 17 bases between them. Germline V gene lookup returns CDR1 KGHSH and CDR2 LQKENI. This CDR3 has 15 residues. The CDR3 coding sequence is TGTGCCAGCTCCCGTAGGGGGACGTATGAAAACATTCAGTACTTC. Its translation is CASSRRGTYENIQYF.

CDR3 sequence reads: CASSRPGHGNQPQHF. The CDR3 coding sequence is TGTGCCAGCAGCCGACCGGGACACGGCAATCAGCCCCAGCATTTT. The V call is TRBV21-1, the J call TRBJ1-5; the D call TRBD1 from the table was never checked on the DNA. TRBV21-1 is a known pseudogene. The CDR3 totals 15 residues.

This rearrangement joins TRBV5-1 to TRBJ1-6, with D possibly TRBD1 on 5 matching bases. Germline loops: CDR1 SGHRS, CDR2 YFSETQ. V was trimmed by 7 bases and J by 1 base, leaving 15 bases between them. The CDR3 has 16 amino acids. CDR3 nucleotide sequence: TGCGCCAGCCGACACTCGGGGGGATCCTATAATTCACCCCTCCACTTT. Translation gives CASRHSGGSYNSPLHF.

This clone has a handful of counts. The J gene is TRBJ2-7, the V gene TRBV14; TRBD2 agrees at 11 bases. Looked up from germline, CDR1 is SGHDN and CDR2 is FVKESK. The CDR3 sequence is 15 residues long. The V gene end was trimmed by 1 base and the J gene end by 5 bases; junction bases not matched to a gene: 4. CDR3 in DNA: TGTGCCAGCAGCCAAGGGGCTAGCGGGAGGAACGAGCAGTACTTC. Its translation: CASSQGASGRNEQYF.

This chain links TRBV5-1 with TRBJ2-7; 7 positions match TRBD2. Germline CDR1 reads SGHRS; CDR2 reads YFSETQ. The CDR3 has 15 amino acids. Trimming cost V 4 bases and J 5 bases; bases outside gene matches: 12. DNA for the CDR3: TGCGCCAGCAGCCGCGACGGACTAGTCGGAAACGAGCAGTACTTC. Translation gives CASSRDGLVGNEQYF. Variable domain in full (rest from reference TRBV5-1 and TRBJ2-7): KAGVTQTPRYLIKTRGQQVTLSCSPISGHRSVSWYQQTPGQGLQFLFEYFSETQRNKGNFPGRFSGRQFSNSRSEMNVSTLELGDSALYLCASSRDGLVGNEQYFGPGTRLTVT.

CDR3 amino acids: CASSLNRGNEKLFF. Written as DNA, the CDR3 is TGTGCCAGCAGTTTGAACAGGGGTAATGAAAAACTGTTTTTT. The chain has TRBV27 and TRBJ1-4, with 7 nucleotides matching TRBD1. After removal of 3 bases from V and 4 bases from J, the junction contained 2 bases not matched to a gene. This CDR3 contains 14 residues. CDR1 and CDR2 (germline): MNHEY, SMNVEV (reference sequence). Together with reference TRBV27 and TRBJ1-4, the CDR3 gives the full variable domain: EAQVTQNPRYLITVTGKKLTVTCSQNMNHEYMSWYRQDPGLGLRQIYYSMNVEVTDKGDVPEGYKVSRKEKRNFPLILESPSPNQTSLYFCASSLNRGNEKLFFGSGTQLSVL.

V usage is TRBV5-5 and J usage is TRBJ2-3, with a tentative D call TRBD1 (6 bases). The germline CDR1 and CDR2 sequences are SGHKS and YYEKEE (reference sequence). With 4 bases removed from V and 4 bases from J, the gap between germline ends came to 13 bases. The CDR3 totals 14 residues. The CDR3 DNA sequence: TGTGCCAGCAGCGCAACAGGGTTTCCAGATACGCAGTATTTT. Translated, it gives CASSATGFPDTQYF. The variable domain in full, completed from reference TRBV5-5 and TRBJ2-3, reads DAGVTQSPTHLIKTRGQQVTLRCSPISGHKSVSWYQQVLGQGPQFIFQYYEKEERGRGNFPDRFSARQFPNYSSELNVNALLLGDSALYLCASSATGFPDTQYFGPGTRLTVL.

This clone appeared a single time. V and J are TRBV6-2 or TRBV6-3 and TRBJ2-7, with TRBD1 matching over 9 bases. V lost 0 bases, J lost 2 bases, and 5 bases stayed unmatched. This CDR3 has 16 amino acids. Germline values: CDR1 MNHEY, CDR2 SVGEGT. Here the CDR3 reads CASSYSGQGRTYEQYF. Written as DNA, the CDR3 is TGTGCCAGCAGTTACTCCGGACAGGGGCGAACCTACGAGCAGTACTTC.

The J gene is TRBJ1-1, the V gene TRBV29-1, with TRBD1 as a possible D gene (5 bases). The germline V and J ends were trimmed by 6 bases and 10 bases, with 12 bases remaining between them. Germline CDR1 SQVTM, CDR2 ANQGSEA. The CDR3 runs to 10 residues. The DNA for the CDR3 is TGCAGCGTCGAATCGGGGGGAGCTTTCTTT. Protein: CSVESGGAFF.

This clone appeared a few times. V usage is TRBV7-9 and J usage is TRBJ1-5; 8 bases match TRBD1. The CDR3 totals 15 residues. The junction had 3 bases not matched to a gene; V was cut back by 5 bases and J by 0 bases. The germline CDR1 and CDR2 sequences are SEHNR and FQNEAQ (reference sequence). CDR3 sequence (DNA): TGTGCCAGCAGCCAGGGACAGGCTAGCAATCAGCCCCAGCATTTT. Its translation is CASSQGQASNQPQHF. The full variable domain, rest sourced from reference TRBV7-9 and TRBJ1-5, is DTGVSQNPRHKITKRGQNVTFRCDPISEHNRLYWYRQTLGQGPEFLTYFQNEAQLEKSRLLSDRFSAERPKGSFSTLEIQRTEQGDSAMYLCASSQGQASNQPQHFGDGTRLSIL.

A single count supports this clone. This chain uses TRBV7-9 with TRBJ1-1, with TRBD1 matching 7 bases. This CDR3 has 12 amino acids. The V segment lost 5 bases and the J segment 10 bases; nucleotides outside the gene matches: 7. The germline V gene has CDR1 SEHNR and CDR2 FQNEAQ (reference sequence). This chain's CDR3 is CASSPRQGGAFF. Written as DNA, the CDR3 is TGTGCCAGCAGCCCCCGACAGGGCGGAGCTTTCTTT. Filled out from reference TRBV7-9 and TRBJ1-1, the complete variable domain reads DTGVSQNPRHKITKRGQNVTFRCDPISEHNRLYWYRQTLGQGPEFLTYFQNEAQLEKSRLLSDRFSAERPKGSFSTLEIQRTEQGDSAMYLCASSPRQGGAFFGQGTRLTVV.

The chain links TRBV19 to TRBJ2-1; TRBD1 matches at 7 bases. V trimming: 7 bases; J trimming: 6 bases; junction bases outside the gene matches: 15. Germline CDR1 reads LNHDA; CDR2 reads SQIVND (reference sequence). The CDR3 runs to 16 residues. CDR3 loop: CASIGDSDYYPNEQFF. Written as DNA, the CDR3 is TGTGCCAGTATCGGGGACAGTGACTATTACCCCAATGAGCAGTTCTTC.

The chain carries TRBV4-2 and TRBJ1-2; TRBD1 matches at 7 bases. The junction had 11 bases not matched to a gene; V was cut back by 3 bases and J by 7 bases. This CDR3 comprises 15 residues. Germline-derived CDR1 and CDR2 are LGHNA and YNFKEQ. The CDR3 nucleotides are TGTGCCAGCAGCCAGGTCGGACAGGAGTCAGCTGGCTACACCTTC. It specifies CASSQVGQESAGYTF.

The chain carries TRBV9 and TRBJ2-7, with 7 bases that match TRBD1. V was clipped by 0 bases and J by 7 bases; unmatched bases: 13. The germline gives CDR1 SGDLS, CDR2 YYNGEE. CDR3 size: 16 residues. The CDR3 sequence is CASSVARGQGTWEQYF. The CDR3 DNA reads TGTGCCAGCAGCGTAGCTAGGGGGCAGGGAACTTGGGAGCAGTACTTC.

CDR3 bases: TGTGCCAGCAGCTTACAGGGGTCTGGTCAGCCCCAGCATTTT. It specifies CASSLQGSGQPQHF. This chain links TRBV6-5 with TRBJ1-5; 7 nucleotides align to TRBD1. The CDR3 length is 14 residues. Per germline, CDR1 MNHEY and CDR2 SVGAGI. J lost 6 bases, V lost 6 bases, and 8 bases had no gene match.

The V gene is TRBV28, the J gene TRBJ1-1, with D perhaps TRBD1 (5 bases). Germline V gene data show CDR1 as MDHEN and CDR2 as SYDVKM. V was trimmed by 2 bases and J by 3 bases, leaving 7 bases between them. The CDR3 totals 13 residues. CDR3 region: CASSLIGDTEAFF. The CDR3 region has the DNA TGTGCCAGCAGTTTAATAGGGGACACTGAAGCTTTCTTT.

CDR3 sequence reads: CASTQGYQETQYF. Written as DNA, the CDR3 is TGCGCCAGTACGCAGGGTTACCAAGAGACCCAGTACTTC. J is TRBJ2-5 and V is TRBV5-1; a possible D gene is TRBD1 (5 bases). V gave up 8 bases and J gave up 0 bases, with 11 bases separating them. There are 13 residues in the CDR3. Germline loops: CDR1 SGHRS, CDR2 YFSETQ.

This chain connects TRBV7-8 to TRBJ1-6; D not resolved. Trimming pared 8 bases from V and 5 bases from J, leaving 13 bases between. The CDR3 contains 14 residues. Germline values: CDR1 SGHVS, CDR2 FQNEAQ. CDR3 bases: TGTGCCAGCCTCGACATCGAAAATAATTCACCCCTCCACTTT. This translates into CASLDIENNSPLHF. Full variable domain (rest looked up from reference TRBV7-8 and TRBJ1-6): GAGVSQSPRYKVAKRGQDVALRCDPISGHVSLFWYQQALGQGPEFLTYFQNEAQLDKSGLPSDRFFAERPEGSVSTLKIQRTQQEDSAVYLCASLDIENNSPLHFGNGTRLTVT.

This chain connects TRBV7-9 to TRBJ2-5; 7 nucleotides match TRBD1. The V gene end was trimmed by 2 bases and the J gene end by 2 bases; junction bases not matched to a gene: 8. CDR3 length: 16 amino acids. CDR1 and CDR2 (germline): SEHNR, FQNEAQ (reference sequence). The CDR3 reads CASSLLPGGTQETQYF. CDR3 DNA: TGTGCCAGCAGCTTACTCCCAGGGGGAACGCAAGAGACCCAGTACTTC.